Reported below is one TCR beta chain. What it binds is not known. Trimming took 5 bases from V and 3 from J, leaving 20 bases between them. The CDR3 extends over 16 amino acids. Germline V gene data show CDR1 as LNHDA and CDR2 as SQIVND (reference sequence). The record originates from a study of human thymus T cells. Study-level findings and limits: What appeared biased in thymic and blood repertoires was the usage of V and J genes.

The assay was immunoSEQ multiplex PCR, and TCRdb's table has in-frame clones only and misses some. The sample includes some 44,000 clones, 85% to 95% of them seen just once. Genomic DNA was extracted from every available blood leukocyte. The chain joins TRBV19 to TRBJ2-7; TRBD2 might be the D (5 bases). Sequencing was done on a sample of blood. This clonotype was obtained from a girl in the first two years of life with a congenital heart defect but otherwise immunologically healthy. In DNA, the CDR3 is TGTGCCAGTAGTCCCCACCGAGGCGGGTCCCTCTACGAGCAGTACTTC. Amino acids: CASSPHRGGSLYEQYF.